What follows are 17 T cell receptor beta chains derived from one specimen sequenced in a study of Graves' ophthalmopathy and Graves' hyperthyroidism. CDR3 regions of TCR beta were amplified from RNA transcripts. Second-round multiplex PCR followed a first-round RT-PCR using HTBI primers. TCRdb redid the calling of the multiplex PCR reads with MiXCR, one entry per CDR3 protein. The table lists approximately 410,000 distinct CDR3 sequences, 15% of them singletons. The specimen was peripheral blood. These receptors were collected from a woman between 18 and 29 years old with stable Graves' hyperthyroidism.

This clonotype was recorded at least ten times. The chain joins TRBV29-1 to TRBJ1-2; unclear D gene. Germline CDR1 and CDR2: SQVTM and ANQGSEA. V lost 1 base to trimming and J lost 5 bases, with 8 bases between them. This CDR3 comprises 12 residues. The CDR3 DNA sequence: TGCAGCGTTGAAGGCCAGAAATATGGCTACACCTTC. Translated, it gives CSVEGQKYGYTF.

This clonotype has a count of ten or more. This sequence joins TRBV29-1 and TRBJ1-3; D is unresolved. Germline CDR1 SQVTM, CDR2 ANQGSEA. The CDR3 length is 14 residues. V shed 4 bases and J shed 3 bases, with 13 bases lying between them. For the CDR3, the DNA is TGCAGCGTTGGGACGAACATCGGTGGAAACACCATATATTTT. Amino acid sequence: CSVGTNIGGNTIYF.

This clonotype has a single count. V is TRBV14 and J is TRBJ2-1, with 14 bases lining up with TRBD2. Germline trimming cut 1 base from V and 4 bases from J; bases unmatched to any gene: 15. This CDR3 comprises 21 residues. Germline lookup yields CDR1 SGHDN and CDR2 FVKESK. The CDR3 reads CASSQGGTSGGQAIGYNEQFF. The CDR3 DNA is TGTGCCAGCAGCCAAGGTGGGACTAGCGGGGGCCAAGCCATTGGGTACAATGAGCAGTTCTTC.

At least ten counts were recorded for this clonotype. V and J are TRBV6-5 and TRBJ2-7; TRBD2 matches 7 bases. Germline values: CDR1 MNHEY, CDR2 SVGAGI. The CDR3 contains 14 residues. V shed 3 bases and J 0 bases; nucleotides not matched to a gene: 2. This CDR3 reads CASSYGRGSYEQYF. The CDR3 DNA sequence: TGTGCCAGCAGTTATGGGAGGGGCTCCTACGAGCAGTACTTC.

This clonotype was found many times. The V call is TRBV6-1, the J call TRBJ2-7; unclear D gene. This CDR3 has 14 amino acids. Germline loops: CDR1 MNHNS, CDR2 SASEGT. Between the trimmed V and J ends, which lost 8 bases and 10 bases, there was a span of 24 bases. The CDR3 sequence: CASAEVIQGPLQYF. The DNA for the CDR3 is TGTGCCAGCGCAGAGGTAATTCAAGGACCCCTCCAGTACTTC.

The chain's CDR3 is CASSVGPVNEQYF. The CDR3 DNA sequence: TGTGCCAGCAGTGTAGGTCCTGTCAACGAGCAGTACTTC. The J gene is TRBJ2-7, the V gene TRBV6-4; D uncertain. Per the germline V gene, CDR1 is MRHNA and CDR2 is SNTAGT. Trimming removed 4 bases from V and 5 bases from J, with 12 bases in between. The CDR3 contains 13 residues.

Ten or more counts support this clonotype. The chain links TRBV7-8 to TRBJ1-6, with a tentative D call TRBD1 (5 bases). Germline V gene sequence: CDR1 SGHVS, CDR2 FQNEAQ. This CDR3 comprises 14 residues. Trimming removed 1 base from V and 14 bases from J, with 15 bases in between. This CDR3 is CASSLGGGVITLHF. The CDR3 coding sequence is TGTGCCAGCAGCTTAGGGGGGGGGGTAATAACCCTCCACTTT.

This clonotype has a handful of counts. This chain connects TRBV4-2 to TRBJ1-3, with D unclear. The CDR3 runs 17 residues. The V end was cut by 0 bases, the J end by 2 bases, with 14 bases between. Germline CDR1 LGHNA, CDR2 YNFKEQ. As DNA, the CDR3 is TGTGCCAGCAGCCAAGAGACAAATCAGTTACCTGGAAACACCATATATTTT. Translating it yields CASSQETNQLPGNTIYF.

This clonotype was observed at least ten times. This sequence joins TRBV12-3 or TRBV12-4 and TRBJ2-7; D not certain. This CDR3 contains 16 residues. V lost 6 bases, J lost 3 bases, and 21 bases lay in between. CDR3 in DNA: TGTGCCAGCAGCTTTCAATTGACGGACCGAAGCTACGAGCAGTACTTC. It encodes CASSFQLTDRSYEQYF.

This clonotype was recorded many times. The V gene is TRBV12-3 or TRBV12-4, the J gene TRBJ2-2, with D perhaps being TRBD1 or TRBD2 (5 bases each). The V gene lost 2 bases and the J gene lost 4 bases, with 8 bases spanning the gap. This CDR3 has 14 amino acids. The CDR3 DNA sequence: TGTGCCAGCAGTTTACGAGGGGCCACCGGGGAGCTGTTTTTT. Translating it yields CASSLRGATGELFF.

This clonotype was observed at least ten times. This chain links TRBV7-2 with TRBJ2-7; TRBD2 agrees at 8 bases. The germline gives CDR1 SGHTA, CDR2 FQGNSA. The CDR3 spans 15 residues. V trimming: 6 bases; J trimming: 6 bases; junction bases outside the gene matches: 13. The CDR3 bases are TGTGCCAGCAGTTATTCGGTCGGGGGGGCTTTCGAGCAGTACTTC. Translation gives CASSYSVGGAFEQYF.

This clonotype was picked up many times. V usage is TRBV20-1 and J usage is TRBJ2-7; D ambiguous. The CDR3 runs 14 residues. Germline assignment: CDR1 DFQATT and CDR2 SNEGSKA (reference sequence). Trimming removed 0 bases at V and 3 bases at J, with 12 bases between. CDR3 amino acids: CSARDEAHSYEQYF. The CDR3, as DNA: TGCAGTGCTAGAGATGAGGCCCATAGCTACGAGCAGTACTTC.

This clonotype appeared a few times. In DNA form, the CDR3 reads TGCAGTGCTAGAGATCGGGGCAGGGGCACCGGGGAGCTGTTTTTT. Its translation is CSARDRGRGTGELFF. The chain carries TRBV20-1 and TRBJ2-2; D perhaps matches TRBD1 (6 bases). V shed 0 bases and J shed 4 bases, with 12 bases lying between them. CDR1 is DFQATT, CDR2 SNEGSKA, per germline (reference sequence). There are 15 residues in the CDR3.

V gene TRBV3-1 combines with J gene TRBJ2-5; D is perhaps TRBD2 (7 bases). Germline values: CDR1 LGHDT, CDR2 YNNKEL (reference sequence). This CDR3 has 16 amino acids. The V gene lost 1 base and the J gene lost 4 bases, with 16 bases spanning the gap. CDR3 protein: CASSQVWGRGIETQYF. The DNA of the CDR3 is TGTGCCAGCAGCCAAGTTTGGGGGAGGGGGATAGAGACCCAGTACTTC.

This clonotype was picked up many times. The rearrangement uses TRBV12-3 or TRBV12-4 and TRBJ2-7; 9 positions agree with TRBD1. V trimming: 2 bases; J trimming: 7 bases; junction bases outside the gene matches: 6. The CDR3 is made up of 14 amino acids. The CDR3 nucleotides read TGTGCCAGCAGTTTATCACAGGGGGCGGGTGAGCAGTACTTC. This codes for CASSLSQGAGEQYF.

A few counts support this clonotype. Germline is not matched at one junction end, which may reflect a read error. V is TRBV4-1 and J is TRBJ1-2; D is ambiguous. This CDR3 is built from 14 residues. Per germline, CDR1 MGHRA and CDR2 YSYEKL. The DNA of the CDR3 is TGCACCAGCAGCCAAGATACATCCAACTATGGCTACACCTTC. Translating it yields CTSSQDTSNYGYTF.

The table lists this clonotype with many counts. J is TRBJ1-5 and V is TRBV6-5; D is possibly TRBD1 (5 bases). This CDR3 is built from 16 residues. Germline V lookup: CDR1 MNHEY, CDR2 SVGAGI. Trimming shortened V by 2 bases and J by 3 bases, and 14 bases separated the two germline ends. The CDR3 bases are TGTGCCAGCAGTTACGTAGGGGCCCTGAACAATCAGCCCCAGCATTTT. Translating gives CASSYVGALNNQPQHF.